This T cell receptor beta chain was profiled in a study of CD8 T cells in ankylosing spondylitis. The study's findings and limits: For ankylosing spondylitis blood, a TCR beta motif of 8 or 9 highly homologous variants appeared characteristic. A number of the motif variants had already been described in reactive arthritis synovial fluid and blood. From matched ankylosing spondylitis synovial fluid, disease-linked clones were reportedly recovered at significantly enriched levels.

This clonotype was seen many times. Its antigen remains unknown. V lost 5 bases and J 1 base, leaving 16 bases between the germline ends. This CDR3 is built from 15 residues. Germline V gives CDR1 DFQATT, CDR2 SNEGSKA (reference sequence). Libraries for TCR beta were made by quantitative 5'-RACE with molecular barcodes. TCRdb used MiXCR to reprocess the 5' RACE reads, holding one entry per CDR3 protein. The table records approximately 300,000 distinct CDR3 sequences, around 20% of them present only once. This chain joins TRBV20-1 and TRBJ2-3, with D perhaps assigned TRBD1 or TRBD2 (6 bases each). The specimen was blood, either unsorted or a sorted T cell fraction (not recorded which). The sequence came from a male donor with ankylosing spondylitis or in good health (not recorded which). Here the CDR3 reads CSAGGDKEGTDTQYF. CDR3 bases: TGCAGTGCTGGAGGGGACAAAGAAGGCACAGATACGCAGTATTTT.